This T cell receptor beta chain was identified in a study of blood T cell repertoires in COVID-19. Study summary: Samples representing acute and convalescent COVID-19 were sourced from the United States, Italy and Spain.

About this clone itself: Other DNA sequences from this sample encode an identical CDR3 as well.

Profiling relied on immunoSEQ multiplex PCR, and the TCRdb table lists in-frame clones only, not all of them. This table holds approximately 670,000 clones, around 89% found once. This CDR3 has 12 amino acids. CDR1 and CDR2 from the germline V gene are SGHTA and FQGNSA. The V end lost 5 bases, the J end lost 0 bases, and 5 bases lay between the germline ends. The sequenced sample was peripheral blood. The V call is TRBV7-2, the J call TRBJ2-7, with unresolved D. This sequence originates from a woman under 30 with acute or convalescent COVID-19. The CDR3 DNA sequence: TGTGCCAGCAGCCCTAGCTCCTACGAGCAGTACTTC. Translated, it gives CASSPSSYEQYF.